The 11 T cell receptor beta chains reported below all come from one sample, sequenced in a study of control samples from healthy donors and cancer patients. Assay used: immunoSEQ multiplex PCR; TCRdb lists only in-frame clones, some missing. The sample lists some 140,000 clones, 70% to 90% occurring once. The sequenced sample was blood. The receptor source for this set is a woman in her 30s in good health.

This chain links TRBV30 with TRBJ1-6; 7 bases are shared with TRBD1. Germline lookup yields CDR1 GTSNPN and CDR2 SVGIG (reference sequence). The V gene end was trimmed by 2 bases and the J gene end by 3 bases; junction bases not matched to a gene: 4. The CDR3 is made up of 15 amino acids. The CDR3 here is CAWSTGTDYNSPLHF. The CDR3 DNA sequence: TGTGCCTGGAGTACCGGGACAGACTATAATTCACCCCTCCACTTT.

J is TRBJ1-5 and V is TRBV28; weak D call: TRBD1 (6 bases). V shed 7 bases and J shed 2 bases, with 15 bases lying between them. The V gene's germline CDR1 is MDHEN and CDR2 SYDVKM. This CDR3 has 15 residues. The CDR3 reads CASIERGAGNQPQHF. The CDR3 DNA follows: TGTGCCAGCATCGAACGGGGGGCTGGCAATCAGCCCCAGCATTTT.

This chain connects TRBV2 to TRBJ2-3; tentatively, D is TRBD2 (6 bases). The ends were cut back, 4 bases at V and 5 bases at J, with 19 bases in the middle. The CDR3 runs 16 residues. Germline V gives CDR1 SNHLY, CDR2 FYNNEI. CDR3 sequence: CASSGRLAIVVDTQYF. CDR3 DNA sequence: TGTGCCAGCAGTGGACGGCTAGCGATAGTTGTAGATACGCAGTATTTT. The variable domain in full, completed from reference TRBV2 and TRBJ2-3, reads EPEVTQTPSHQVTQMGQEVILRCVPISNHLYFYWYRQILGQKVEFLVSFYNNEISEKSEIFDDQFSVERPDGSNFTLKIRSTKLEDSAMYFCASSGRLAIVVDTQYFGPGTRLTVL.

The gene calls are TRBV3-1 (or the pseudogene TRBV3-2) and TRBJ1-6; no firm D call. The CDR3 is 14 amino acids. Germline V gene data show CDR1 as LGHDT and CDR2 as YNNKEL (reference sequence). Trimming cost V 1 base and J 10 bases, with 11 bases left between them. This CDR3 is CASSQAWGISPLHF. The CDR3 coding sequence is TGTGCCAGCAGCCAAGCATGGGGTATATCACCCCTCCACTTT.

The V call is TRBV19, the J call TRBJ1-6; 7 nucleotides agree with TRBD1. Per germline, CDR1 LNHDA and CDR2 SQIVND (reference sequence). Trimming removed 7 bases from V and 9 bases from J; junction bases left unmatched: 9. The CDR3 is 14 residues long. The CDR3 loop is CASNPTGVGSPLHF. The CDR3 DNA is TGTGCCAGTAATCCCACAGGGGTCGGTTCACCCCTCCACTTT.

This clone has more than one count but fewer than ten. The chain recombines TRBV2 with TRBJ1-5; a weak D match, TRBD1 (5 bases). With 8 bases removed from V and 5 bases from J, the gap between germline ends came to 10 bases. The CDR3 is made up of 12 amino acids. Germline V lookup: CDR1 SNHLY, CDR2 FYNNEI. The CDR3 DNA sequence: TGTGCCAGCGCCTGGGGGGATCAGCCCCAGCATTTT. Amino acid sequence: CASAWGDQPQHF.

V is TRBV3-1 (or the pseudogene TRBV3-2) and J is TRBJ2-1; weak D call: TRBD2 (5 bases). Per germline, CDR1 LGHDT and CDR2 YNNKEL (reference sequence). The V and J ends lost 1 base and 10 bases respectively, with 14 bases between them. This CDR3 region has 14 residues. CDR3 sequence: CASSQVVASNEQFF. CDR3 DNA: TGTGCCAGCAGCCAAGTAGTGGCTAGCAACGAGCAGTTCTTC.

This chain links TRBV4-2 with TRBJ2-7, with D possibly TRBD2 on 7 matching bases. The CDR3 is made up of 14 amino acids. V was shortened by 0 bases and J by 7 bases, with 13 bases between the two germline ends. The germline CDR1 and CDR2 sequences are LGHNA and YNFKEQ. The CDR3 is CASSQEAGAREQYF. In DNA form, the CDR3 reads TGTGCCAGCAGCCAAGAGGCGGGGGCGCGTGAGCAGTACTTC.

This clone was seen a single time. The chain uses TRBV6-5 and TRBJ1-5; maybe TRBD1 (6 bases). Trimming removed 3 bases at V and 1 base at J, with 10 bases between. CDR1 is MNHEY and CDR2 is SVGAGI in the germline V gene. This CDR3 has 15 residues. Here the CDR3 reads CASSYSQGSNQPQHF. The DNA of the CDR3 is TGTGCCAGCAGTTATTCACAGGGAAGCAATCAGCCCCAGCATTTT.

The chain is built from TRBV2 and TRBJ2-1, with unresolved D. V gave up 5 bases and J gave up 8 bases, with 7 bases separating them. The germline V gene has CDR1 SNHLY and CDR2 FYNNEI. The CDR3 covers 11 residues. The DNA of the CDR3 is TGTGCCAGCAGTCGAGTCTATGAGCAGTTCTTC. Its translation: CASSRVYEQFF.

The chain carries TRBV5-1 and TRBJ2-2, with D perhaps TRBD1 (6 bases). The germline V and J ends were trimmed by 2 bases and 4 bases, with 9 bases remaining between them. Germline values: CDR1 SGHRS, CDR2 YFSETQ. This CDR3 region has 14 residues. The CDR3 nucleotides are TGCGCCAGCAGCTTCGGGACAATCACCGGGGAGCTGTTTTTT. It is translated as CASSFGTITGELFF.